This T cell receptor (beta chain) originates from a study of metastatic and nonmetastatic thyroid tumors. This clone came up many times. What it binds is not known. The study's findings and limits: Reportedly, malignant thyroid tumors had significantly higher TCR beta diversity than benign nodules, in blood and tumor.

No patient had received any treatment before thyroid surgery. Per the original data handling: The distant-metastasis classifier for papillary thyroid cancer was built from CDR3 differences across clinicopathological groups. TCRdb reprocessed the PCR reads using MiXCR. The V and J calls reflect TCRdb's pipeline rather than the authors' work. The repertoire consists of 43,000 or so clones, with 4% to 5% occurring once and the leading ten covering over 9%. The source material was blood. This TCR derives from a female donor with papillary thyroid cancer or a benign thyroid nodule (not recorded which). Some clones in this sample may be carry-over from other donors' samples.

The CDR3 is CASTPLAGLEYNEQFF. In DNA, the CDR3 is TGTGCCAGTACCCCCCTGGCGGGACTAGAGTACAATGAGCAGTTCTTC. The J gene is TRBJ2-1, the V gene TRBV19, with 8 bases fitting TRBD2. The CDR3 covers 16 residues. The junction had 12 bases not matched to a gene; V was cut back by 7 bases and J by 4 bases. CDR1 LNHDA and CDR2 SQIVND come from the germline V gene (reference sequence). The full variable domain, in which reference TRBV19 and TRBJ2-1 provide the parts outside the CDR3, is DGGITQSPKYLFRKEGQNVTLSCEQNLNHDAMYWYRQDPGQGLRLIYYSQIVNDFQKGDIAEGYSVSREKKESFPLTVTSAQKNPTAFYLCASTPLAGLEYNEQFFGPGTRLTVL.